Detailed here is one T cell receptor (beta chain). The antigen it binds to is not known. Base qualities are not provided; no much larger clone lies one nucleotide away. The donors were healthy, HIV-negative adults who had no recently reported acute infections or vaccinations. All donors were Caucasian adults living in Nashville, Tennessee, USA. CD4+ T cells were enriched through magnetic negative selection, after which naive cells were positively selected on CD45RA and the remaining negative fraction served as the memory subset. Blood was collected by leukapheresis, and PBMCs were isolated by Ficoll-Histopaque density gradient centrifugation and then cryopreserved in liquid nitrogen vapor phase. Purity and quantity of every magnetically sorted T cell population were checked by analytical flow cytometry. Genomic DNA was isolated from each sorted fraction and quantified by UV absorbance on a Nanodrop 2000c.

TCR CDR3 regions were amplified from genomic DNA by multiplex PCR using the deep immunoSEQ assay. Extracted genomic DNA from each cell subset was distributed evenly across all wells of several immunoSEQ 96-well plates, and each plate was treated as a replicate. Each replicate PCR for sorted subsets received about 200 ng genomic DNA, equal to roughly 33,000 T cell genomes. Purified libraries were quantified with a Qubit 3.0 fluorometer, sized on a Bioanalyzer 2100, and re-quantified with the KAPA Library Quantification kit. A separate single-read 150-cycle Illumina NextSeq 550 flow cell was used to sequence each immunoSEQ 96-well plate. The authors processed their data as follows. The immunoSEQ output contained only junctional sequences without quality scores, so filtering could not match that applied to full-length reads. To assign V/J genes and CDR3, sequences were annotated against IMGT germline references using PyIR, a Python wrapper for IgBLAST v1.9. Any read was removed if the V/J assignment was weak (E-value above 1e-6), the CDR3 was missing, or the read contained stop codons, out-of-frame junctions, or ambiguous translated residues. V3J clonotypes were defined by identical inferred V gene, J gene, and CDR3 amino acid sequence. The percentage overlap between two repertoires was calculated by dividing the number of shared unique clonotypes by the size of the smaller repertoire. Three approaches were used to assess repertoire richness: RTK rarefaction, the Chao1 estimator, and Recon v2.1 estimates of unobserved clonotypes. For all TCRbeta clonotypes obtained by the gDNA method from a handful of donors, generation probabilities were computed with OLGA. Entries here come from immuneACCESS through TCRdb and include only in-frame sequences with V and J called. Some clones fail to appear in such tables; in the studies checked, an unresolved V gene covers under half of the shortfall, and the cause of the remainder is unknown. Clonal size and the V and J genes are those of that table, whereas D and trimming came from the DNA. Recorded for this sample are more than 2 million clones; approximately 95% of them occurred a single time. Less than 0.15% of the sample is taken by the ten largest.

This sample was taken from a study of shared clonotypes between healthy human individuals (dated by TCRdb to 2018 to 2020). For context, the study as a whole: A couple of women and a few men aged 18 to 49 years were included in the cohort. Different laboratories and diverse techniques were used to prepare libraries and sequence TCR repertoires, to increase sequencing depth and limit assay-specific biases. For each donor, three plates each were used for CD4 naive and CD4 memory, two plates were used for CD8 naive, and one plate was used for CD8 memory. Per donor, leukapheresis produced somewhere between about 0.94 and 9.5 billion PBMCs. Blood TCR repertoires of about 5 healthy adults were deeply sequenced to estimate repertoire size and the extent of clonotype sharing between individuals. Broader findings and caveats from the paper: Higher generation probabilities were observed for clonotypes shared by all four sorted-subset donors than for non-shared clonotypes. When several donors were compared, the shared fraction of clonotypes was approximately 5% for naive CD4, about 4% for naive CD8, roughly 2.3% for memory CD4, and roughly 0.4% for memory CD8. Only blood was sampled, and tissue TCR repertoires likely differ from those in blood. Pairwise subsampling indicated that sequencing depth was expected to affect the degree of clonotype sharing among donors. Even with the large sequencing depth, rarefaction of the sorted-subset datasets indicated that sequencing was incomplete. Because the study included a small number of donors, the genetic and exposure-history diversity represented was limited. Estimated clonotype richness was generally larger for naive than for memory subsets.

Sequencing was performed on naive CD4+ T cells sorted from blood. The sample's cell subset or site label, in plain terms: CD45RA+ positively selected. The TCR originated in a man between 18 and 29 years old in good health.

The bases read TGTGCCAGCAGCCGTCAGGGCTCCGAAGAGACCCAGTACTTC. Protein translation: CASSRQGSEETQYF. The V and J genes are TRBV7-9 and TRBJ2-5; the D segment could be TRBD1, given 5 matching bases. V is reduced by 5 bases and J by 3 bases, leaving a spacing of 13 bases between them. The cysteine opens and the phenylalanine closes a CDR3 of 14 amino acids. Solely the CDR3 DNA is kept, with 42 bases framed from the first base. Based on the germline V gene (reference sequence), the CDR1 and CDR2 sequences are SEHNR and FQNEAQ. The CDR3 plus the reference TRBV7-9 and TRBJ2-5 genes for the other parts give the full variable domain: DTGVSQNPRHKITKRGQNVTFRCDPISEHNRLYWYRQTLGQGPEFLTYFQNEAQLEKSRLLSDRFSAERPKGSFSTLEIQRTEQGDSAMYLCASSRQGSEETQYFGPGTRLLVL.